Listed below are T cell receptor beta chains from one sample, sequenced in a study of cytomegalovirus exposure and HLA in healthy donors. Sequencing was performed with immunoSEQ multiplex PCR; in TCRdb, only in-frame clones are kept and a portion is missing. The sample records some 89,000 clones, 85% being singletons. Sequenced sample: PBMCs. Receptors originate from a man in his forties in good health and CMV-seropositive. The CDR3 runs from the conserved cysteine through the conserved F or W. Each record gives: V gene, J gene, CDR3 length, clone size, D gene, CDR3 protein, CDR3 DNA. A D gene is named only where the DNA matches it firmly. Clone size, where shown, is once, few, many, or a class for clones that have expanded.

>TRBV5-1|TRBJ2-5|15|-|-
CASSLRPGYQETQYF
TGCGCCAGCAGCTTGCGTCCCGGGTACCAAGAGACCCAGTACTTC
>TRBV23-1|TRBJ1-3|18|-|TRBD1
CASSQCDTGDRSGNTIYF
TGCGCCAGCAGTCAATGCGACACAGGGGATCGCTCTGGAAACACCATATATTTT
>TRBV18|TRBJ2-1|14|-|TRBD2
CASSPLTSDGEQFF
TGTGCCAGCTCACCATTGACTAGCGATGGTGAGCAGTTCTTC
>TRBV6-1|TRBJ2-7|13|once|-
CASSRNRDYEQYF
TGTGCCAGCAGCCGTAACAGGGACTACGAGCAGTACTTC
>TRBV18|TRBJ1-3|15|-|TRBD1
CASSPRTGFPNTIYF
TGTGCCAGCTCACCTAGGACAGGGTTCCCAAACACCATATATTTT
>TRBV19|TRBJ1-6|15|-|TRBD1
CASTTGGSYNSPLHF
TGTGCCAGTACAACAGGGGGATCCTATAATTCACCCCTCCACTTT
>TRBV5-6|TRBJ2-1|12|-|TRBD2
CASSADGGGQFF
TGTGCCAGCAGCGCGGATGGGGGGGGGCAGTTCTTC
>TRBV5-8|TRBJ1-5|16|-|TRBD1
CASSPGTGWPNQPQHF
TGTGCCAGCAGCCCCGGGACAGGATGGCCCAATCAGCCCCAGCATTTT
>TRBV25-1|TRBJ1-6|13|-|-
CASRDSYNSPLHF
TGTGCCAGCCGGGACTCCTATAATTCACCCCTCCACTTT
>TRBV14|TRBJ1-6|14|-|-
CASSQVTLEGPLHF
TGTGCCAGCAGCCAAGTAACTCTTGAGGGACCCCTCCACTTT
>TRBV7-3|TRBJ2-1|16|-|TRBD2
CASSLSGTSGSDEQFF
TGTGCCAGCAGCTTATCGGGGACTAGCGGGAGCGATGAGCAGTTCTTC
>TRBV11-3|TRBJ2-7|20|-|TRBD2
CASSLTRGLAGGTSSYEQYF
TGTGCCAGCAGCTTAACGCGGGGACTAGCGGGGGGAACCAGCTCCTACGAGCAGTACTTC
>TRBV30|TRBJ2-5|14|-|-
CAWGPGAGQETRYF
-
>TRBV28|TRBJ2-1|15|-|TRBD2
CASSSSGSRDNEQFF
TGTGCCAGCAGTTCAAGCGGGAGTAGGGACAATGAGCAGTTCTTC
>TRBV6-1|TRBJ1-2|13|-|TRBD1
CASSPDRELGYTF
TGTGCCAGCAGTCCAGACAGGGAGTTGGGCTACACCTTC
>TRBV6-1|TRBJ1-5|17|-|-
CASSAYRSGAVSQPQHF
TGTGCCAGCAGTGCGTATAGATCAGGGGCGGTGTCTCAGCCCCAGCATTTT